This TCR beta chain is drawn from a study of blood T cell repertoires in COVID-19. Background on the study: There were acute and convalescent COVID-19 samples, and they came from the United States, Italy and Spain. Nucleic acid was either cDNA or gDNA, and it came from T cells, B-cell-depleted T cells, or PBMCs.

Followed longitudinally, the Seattle patients had been enrolled during active infection. CDR3 length: 16 amino acids. The germline CDR1 and CDR2 sequences are SEHNR and FQNEAQ (reference sequence). Unmatched junction bases numbered 12, after V lost 5 bases and J lost 4 bases. Original handling: Estimation of nucleated cell counts was performed using reference gene primer amplification. This table comes from immunoSEQ multiplex PCR, and its TCRdb copy is limited to in-frame clones, with some not included. V, J and clone size derive from that table, while D and trimming were established from the DNA sequence. In the table there are about 71,000 clones, approximately 83% of which are singletons.

The J gene is TRBJ1-1, the V gene TRBV7-9; the match to TRBD1 covers 8 bases. The clonotype was recovered from a young man with COVID-19, enrolled during active disease. The sample comprised peripheral blood. The CDR3 is CASSPSGQGGGTEAFF. The CDR3 coding sequence is TGTGCCAGCAGCCCCTCAGGACAGGGAGGGGGCACTGAAGCTTTCTTT.